Listed below are T cell receptor beta chains from one sample, sequenced in a study of blood T cell repertoires in COVID-19. Profiling relied on immunoSEQ multiplex PCR, and the TCRdb table lists in-frame clones only, not all of them. The sample yields approximately 220,000 clones, approximately 81% seen once. The sequenced material came from peripheral blood. All receptors come from a woman aged 55 to 70 who had recovered from COVID-19. Both conserved end residues are part of each CDR3. D genes are given only for firm matches. Clone size is shown for a subset of rows, as once, few, many or a class of expanded clone.

cdr3_aa cdr3_nt j_call d_call v_call clone_size cdr3_length
CASSEAGTPFYEQYF TGTGCCAGCAGTGAAGCCGGGACACCCTTCTACGAGCAGTACTTC TRBJ2-7 - TRBV6-1 - 15
CASSLSNRDGNQPQHF TGTGCCAGCAGTTTATCGAACAGGGACGGCAATCAGCCCCAGCATTTT TRBJ1-5 - TRBV27 once 16
CASSAQGANTEAFF TGTGCCAGCAGCGCCCAGGGGGCTAACACTGAAGCTTTCTTT TRBJ1-1 TRBD1 TRBV7-3 - 14
CASSPRGRGYTF TGTGCCAGCAGCCCCAGGGGTCGGGGCTACACCTTC TRBJ1-2 - TRBV5-6 many 12
CASSFGSGGANEQFF TGTGCCAGCAGCTTTGGTAGCGGGGGGGCGAATGAGCAGTTCTTC TRBJ2-1 TRBD2 TRBV5-6 - 15
CASSSRGGPYEQYF TGTGCCAGCAGCTCGCGCGGGGGGCCCTACGAGCAGTACTTC TRBJ2-7 TRBD2 TRBV5-4 - 14
CSASLGRGGSPLHF TGCAGTGCTAGTTTAGGGCGGGGGGGTTCACCCCTCCACTTT TRBJ1-6 - TRBV20-1 - 14
CASSQSSGTGVLWNTEAFF TGTGCCAGCAGCCAATCATCCGGGACAGGGGTCCTTTGGAACACTGAAGCTTTCTTT TRBJ1-1 TRBD1 TRBV3-1/TRBV3-2 - 19
CASSLAFRANQPQHF TGTGCCAGCAGCTTAGCGTTCAGGGCCAATCAGCCCCAGCATTTT TRBJ1-5 - TRBV7-9 - 15
CASSFSRWANEKLFF TGTGCCAGCAGTTTCAGCAGATGGGCAAATGAAAAACTGTTTTTT TRBJ1-4 - TRBV6-2/TRBV6-3 - 15
CASSLRLAGGSYNEQFF TGTGCCAGCAGCCTTAGACTAGCGGGGGGCTCCTACAATGAGCAGTTCTTC TRBJ2-1 TRBD2 TRBV7-6 - 17
CASSARQGHNEQFF TGTGCCAGTAGTGCCAGACAGGGCCACAATGAGCAGTTCTTC TRBJ2-1 TRBD1 TRBV19 once 14
CASSGTPFLNQPQHF TGTGCCAGCAGCGGCACACCTTTCCTCAATCAGCCCCAGCATTTT TRBJ1-5 - TRBV9 - 15
CASSQGAPRTDTQYF TGCGCCAGCAGCCAGGGGGCGCCCCGCACAGATACGCAGTATTTT TRBJ2-3 TRBD1 TRBV5-1 - 15
CASSYFGQGANEQYF TGTGCCAGCAGTTACTTCGGACAGGGGGCTAACGAGCAGTACTTC TRBJ2-7 TRBD1 TRBV6-5 - 15
CASSSAVGQANGYTF TGTGCCAGCAGTTCCGCGGTGGGACAGGCCAATGGCTACACCTTC TRBJ1-2 TRBD1 TRBV6-6 - 15
CASSRRSSYEQYF TGTGCCAGCAGCAGGAGGAGCTCCTACGAGCAGTACTTC TRBJ2-7 - TRBV2 few 13
CASSRGSNYEQYF TGTGCCAGTAGCCGCGGGTCTAATTACGAGCAGTACTTC TRBJ2-7 - TRBV19 - 13
CASSVYSNYGYTF TGTGCCAGCAGCGTATATAGTAACTATGGCTACACCTTC TRBJ1-2 - TRBV9 - 13
CASSYSRNMVFF TGTGCCAGCAGTTACTCGAGAAATATGGTGTTTTTT TRBJ1-4 - TRBV6-2/TRBV6-3 - 12
CASSSPAPGQDLNYGYTF TGTGCCAGTAGTAGCCCCGCCCCGGGACAGGACCTTAACTATGGCTACACCTTC TRBJ1-2 TRBD1 TRBV19 - 18
CASRLEGAEAFF TGTGCAAGTCGCTTAGAGGGGGCTGAAGCTTTCTTT TRBJ1-1 - TRBV12-2 few 12
CASMVGGAGANVLTF TGTGCCAGCATGGTGGGGGGGGCTGGGGCCAACGTCCTGACTTTC TRBJ2-6 TRBD2 TRBV5-4 - 15
CASSESLAGEVLSYNEQFF TGCGCCAGCAGTGAGTCGCTAGCGGGGGAGGTCCTCTCCTACAATGAGCAGTTCTTC TRBJ2-1 TRBD2 TRBV10-2 - 19
CASSSYGTGDSNQPRHF TGTGCCAGTAGTTCCTACGGGACAGGGGATAGCAATCAGCCCCGGCATTTT TRBJ1-5 TRBD1 TRBV19 once 17
CASSLGGSGGDTQYF TGTGCCAGCAGCTTAGGAGGTTCAGGGGGAGATACGCAGTATTTT TRBJ2-3 TRBD1 TRBV7-2 - 15
CASSQDIRDSGNTIYF TGTGCCAGCAGCCAAGATATACGGGACTCTGGAAACACCATATATTTT TRBJ1-3 - TRBV4-2 - 16
CSASSQAYEQYF TGCAGTGCTAGTAGTCAGGCATACGAGCAGTACTTC TRBJ2-7 - TRBV20-1 - 12
CSAGGTYGYTF TGCAGTGCTGGCGGGACCTATGGCTACACCTTC TRBJ1-2 - TRBV20-1 - 11
CASSPGLAGGLARYNEQFF TGCGCCAGCAGCCCAGGTCTAGCGGGGGGGCTGGCTAGGTACAATGAGCAGTTCTTC TRBJ2-1 TRBD2 TRBV4-1 - 19
CASSQVAGENTEAFF TGCGCCAGCAGCCAAGTGGCAGGGGAGAACACTGAAGCTTTCTTT TRBJ1-1 - TRBV4-1 - 15
CASSSTGDGNSPLHF TGTGCCAGCAGCTCCACAGGGGATGGGAATTCACCCCTCCACTTT TRBJ1-6 TRBD1 TRBV7-9 - 15
CASSLLGSGGDTQYF TGTGCCAGCAGCTTACTGGGATCGGGGGGAGATACGCAGTATTTT TRBJ2-3 TRBD2 TRBV7-3 - 15
CASSGGIDYEQYF TGCGCCAGCAGCGGCGGGATTGACTACGAGCAGTACTTC TRBJ2-7 - TRBV5-1 - 13
CASSYFRQGPYEQYF TGTGCCAGCAGTTACTTCCGACAGGGGCCCTACGAGCAGTACTTC TRBJ2-7 TRBD1 TRBV6-5 - 15
CATSRDRRPELEQFF TGTGCCACCAGCAGAGATAGGAGGCCGGAGCTTGAGCAGTTCTTC TRBJ2-1 - TRBV15 - 15
CASTHLASSYNEQFF TGTGCCAGCACCCATCTAGCCTCATCCTACAATGAGCAGTTCTTC TRBJ2-1 - TRBV11-2 - 15
CASSITGGDPDTQYF TGTGCCAGTAGTATTACCGGCGGGGATCCGGATACGCAGTATTTT TRBJ2-3 - TRBV19 once 15
CASSLPQGVPYGYTF TGTGCCAGCAGTCTCCCACAGGGAGTGCCCTATGGCTACACCTTC TRBJ1-2 - TRBV28 - 15
CSVQVDTVYGYTF TGCAGCGTCCAAGTCGATACAGTCTATGGCTACACCTTC TRBJ1-2 - TRBV29-1 - 13
CASSKTSGGPDTQYF TGTGCCAGCAGTAAGACTAGCGGGGGGCCGGATACGCAGTATTTT TRBJ2-3 TRBD2 TRBV6-5 few 15
CASRGGDQETQYF TGTGCCAGCAGGGGGGGGGACCAAGAGACCCAGTACTTC TRBJ2-5 TRBD2 TRBV27 - 13
CASSRVRGLSPLHF TGCGCCAGCAGTCGGGTCAGGGGGCTTTCACCCCTCCACTTT TRBJ1-6 TRBD1 TRBV23-1 - 14
CASSLGLGGRRGYEQYF TGTGCCAGCAGCTTAGGCCTCGGGGGACGGAGGGGTTACGAGCAGTACTTC TRBJ2-7 - TRBV13 - 17
CASNSWGARDRVVGNQPQHF TGTGCCAGCAACTCCTGGGGGGCCCGGGACAGGGTTGTGGGCAATCAGCCCCAGCATTTT TRBJ1-5 - TRBV12-1 once 20
CASSLGSTFSYEQYF TGTGCCAGCAGCTTAGGTTCTACCTTCTCCTACGAGCAGTACTTC TRBJ2-7 - TRBV7-2 once 15
CASSVRDRVYGYTF TGTGCCAGCAGCGTACGAGACAGGGTTTATGGCTACACCTTC TRBJ1-2 TRBD1 TRBV9 - 14